This paragraph reports one TCR beta chain. Original processing methods: Amplification from reference gene primers served as the basis for estimated nucleated cell counts. TCRdb's copy holds only in-frame clones and misses some; the assay was immunoSEQ multiplex PCR. D and trimming were read from the DNA, whereas the V and J calls and clone size are those reported in that table. This table has 180,000 or so clones, 70% to 80% appearing once. This CDR3 spans 12 amino acids. Trimming cost V 5 bases and J 9 bases, with 11 bases left between them. Germline CDR1 is SGHNT and CDR2 is YENEEA. The sample is drawn from a study of blood T cell repertoires in COVID-19. Overall study: COVID-19 samples collected from the United States, Italy and Spain covered acute and convalescent phases. T cells, B-cell-depleted T cells, or PBMCs supplied cDNA or gDNA.

This receptor was taken from a man in his forties or fifties who had recovered from COVID-19. Sequencing input: peripheral blood. This rearrangement joins TRBV11-3 to TRBJ2-1; D unclear. CDR3 sequence reads: CASSAYSTEQFF. CDR3 nucleotide sequence: TGTGCCAGCAGCGCCTATAGCACTGAGCAGTTCTTC. The complete variable domain, with remaining parts taken from reference TRBV11-3 and TRBJ2-1, reads EAGVVQSPRYKIIEKKQPVAFWCNPISGHNTLYWYLQNLGQGPELLIRYENEEAVDDSQLPKDRFSAERLKGVDSTLKIQPAELGDSAVYLCASSAYSTEQFFGPGTRLTVL.